This TCR beta chain is drawn from a study of response to subunit inactivated influenza vaccine. Study-wide findings and caveats: With each seasonal influenza vaccination, the authors suggested, few new T cells are recruited.

TCRdb ran MiXCR on the RT-PCR reads and lists one entry per CDR3 protein. The data show roughly 500,000 distinct CDR3 sequences, about 17% seen once. Notes on this clonotype: What it binds is not known.

The V end lost 0 bases, the J end lost 2 bases, and 8 bases lay between the germline ends. The CDR3 is made up of 14 amino acids. The chain carries TRBV12-3 or TRBV12-4 and TRBJ2-7; a possible D gene is TRBD1 (5 bases). The TCR comes from a man in his fifties or sixties who received an inactivated influenza vaccine. The material sequenced was CD4+ T cells sorted from PBMCs, taken about 23 months after vaccination. CDR3 residues: CASSLAPGPYEQYF. The CDR3 DNA reads as TGTGCCAGCAGTTTAGCGCCAGGGCCCTACGAGCAGTACTTC.